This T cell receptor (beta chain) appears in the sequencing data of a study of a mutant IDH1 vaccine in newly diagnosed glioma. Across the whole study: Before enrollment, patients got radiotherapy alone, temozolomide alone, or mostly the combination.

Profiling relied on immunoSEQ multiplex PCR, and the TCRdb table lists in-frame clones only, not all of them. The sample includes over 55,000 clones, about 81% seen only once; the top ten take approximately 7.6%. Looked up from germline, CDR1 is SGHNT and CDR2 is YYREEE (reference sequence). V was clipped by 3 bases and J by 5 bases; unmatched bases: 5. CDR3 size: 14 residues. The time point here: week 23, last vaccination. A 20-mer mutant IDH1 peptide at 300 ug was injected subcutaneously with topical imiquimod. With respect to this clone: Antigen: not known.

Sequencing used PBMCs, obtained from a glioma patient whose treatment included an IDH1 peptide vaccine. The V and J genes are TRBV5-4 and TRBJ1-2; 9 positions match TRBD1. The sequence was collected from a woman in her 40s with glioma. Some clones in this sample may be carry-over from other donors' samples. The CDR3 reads CASSSGTGIYGYTF. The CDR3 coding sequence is TGTGCCAGCAGCTCCGGGACAGGGATTTATGGCTACACCTTC. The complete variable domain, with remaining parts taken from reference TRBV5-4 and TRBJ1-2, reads ETGVTQSPTHLIKTRGQQVTLRCSSQSGHNTVSWYQQALGQGPQFIFQYYREEENGRGNFPPRFSGLQFPNYSSELNVNALELDDSALYLCASSSGTGIYGYTFGSGTRLTVV.